What follows describes a single TCR beta chain. Its matching antigen is unknown. As every portion of the isolated RNA was reverse transcribed, the sequencing read expressed TCRB transcripts. Profiled with immunoSEQ multiplex PCR; TCRdb holds only in-frame clones, not every one. The repertoire holds about 900,000 clones, about a sixth seen once, with 0.023% in the top ten. This record comes from a study of beta chain features in type 1 diabetes. Study-wide results and limits: Cells with high TCR expression could be over-represented by cDNA sequencing.

Isolation of CD4+ naive, central memory, regulatory and stem cell-like memory cells was achieved by sorting via CD45RO/CCR7/CD25/CD127/CD95/CD27. Deletions cut 0 bases from V and 3 bases from J, with 12 bases between. CDR1 and CDR2 from the germline V gene are MNHEY and SVGAGI. This CDR3 has 15 residues. The source material was naive CD4+ T cells from blood. The sequence derives from a woman under 30 in good health. V is TRBV6-5 and J is TRBJ2-7; D unclear. The CDR3, as DNA: TGTGCCAGCAGTTACTCATTGGGTGGTGGCTACGAGCAGTACTTC. Amino acids: CASSYSLGGGYEQYF.